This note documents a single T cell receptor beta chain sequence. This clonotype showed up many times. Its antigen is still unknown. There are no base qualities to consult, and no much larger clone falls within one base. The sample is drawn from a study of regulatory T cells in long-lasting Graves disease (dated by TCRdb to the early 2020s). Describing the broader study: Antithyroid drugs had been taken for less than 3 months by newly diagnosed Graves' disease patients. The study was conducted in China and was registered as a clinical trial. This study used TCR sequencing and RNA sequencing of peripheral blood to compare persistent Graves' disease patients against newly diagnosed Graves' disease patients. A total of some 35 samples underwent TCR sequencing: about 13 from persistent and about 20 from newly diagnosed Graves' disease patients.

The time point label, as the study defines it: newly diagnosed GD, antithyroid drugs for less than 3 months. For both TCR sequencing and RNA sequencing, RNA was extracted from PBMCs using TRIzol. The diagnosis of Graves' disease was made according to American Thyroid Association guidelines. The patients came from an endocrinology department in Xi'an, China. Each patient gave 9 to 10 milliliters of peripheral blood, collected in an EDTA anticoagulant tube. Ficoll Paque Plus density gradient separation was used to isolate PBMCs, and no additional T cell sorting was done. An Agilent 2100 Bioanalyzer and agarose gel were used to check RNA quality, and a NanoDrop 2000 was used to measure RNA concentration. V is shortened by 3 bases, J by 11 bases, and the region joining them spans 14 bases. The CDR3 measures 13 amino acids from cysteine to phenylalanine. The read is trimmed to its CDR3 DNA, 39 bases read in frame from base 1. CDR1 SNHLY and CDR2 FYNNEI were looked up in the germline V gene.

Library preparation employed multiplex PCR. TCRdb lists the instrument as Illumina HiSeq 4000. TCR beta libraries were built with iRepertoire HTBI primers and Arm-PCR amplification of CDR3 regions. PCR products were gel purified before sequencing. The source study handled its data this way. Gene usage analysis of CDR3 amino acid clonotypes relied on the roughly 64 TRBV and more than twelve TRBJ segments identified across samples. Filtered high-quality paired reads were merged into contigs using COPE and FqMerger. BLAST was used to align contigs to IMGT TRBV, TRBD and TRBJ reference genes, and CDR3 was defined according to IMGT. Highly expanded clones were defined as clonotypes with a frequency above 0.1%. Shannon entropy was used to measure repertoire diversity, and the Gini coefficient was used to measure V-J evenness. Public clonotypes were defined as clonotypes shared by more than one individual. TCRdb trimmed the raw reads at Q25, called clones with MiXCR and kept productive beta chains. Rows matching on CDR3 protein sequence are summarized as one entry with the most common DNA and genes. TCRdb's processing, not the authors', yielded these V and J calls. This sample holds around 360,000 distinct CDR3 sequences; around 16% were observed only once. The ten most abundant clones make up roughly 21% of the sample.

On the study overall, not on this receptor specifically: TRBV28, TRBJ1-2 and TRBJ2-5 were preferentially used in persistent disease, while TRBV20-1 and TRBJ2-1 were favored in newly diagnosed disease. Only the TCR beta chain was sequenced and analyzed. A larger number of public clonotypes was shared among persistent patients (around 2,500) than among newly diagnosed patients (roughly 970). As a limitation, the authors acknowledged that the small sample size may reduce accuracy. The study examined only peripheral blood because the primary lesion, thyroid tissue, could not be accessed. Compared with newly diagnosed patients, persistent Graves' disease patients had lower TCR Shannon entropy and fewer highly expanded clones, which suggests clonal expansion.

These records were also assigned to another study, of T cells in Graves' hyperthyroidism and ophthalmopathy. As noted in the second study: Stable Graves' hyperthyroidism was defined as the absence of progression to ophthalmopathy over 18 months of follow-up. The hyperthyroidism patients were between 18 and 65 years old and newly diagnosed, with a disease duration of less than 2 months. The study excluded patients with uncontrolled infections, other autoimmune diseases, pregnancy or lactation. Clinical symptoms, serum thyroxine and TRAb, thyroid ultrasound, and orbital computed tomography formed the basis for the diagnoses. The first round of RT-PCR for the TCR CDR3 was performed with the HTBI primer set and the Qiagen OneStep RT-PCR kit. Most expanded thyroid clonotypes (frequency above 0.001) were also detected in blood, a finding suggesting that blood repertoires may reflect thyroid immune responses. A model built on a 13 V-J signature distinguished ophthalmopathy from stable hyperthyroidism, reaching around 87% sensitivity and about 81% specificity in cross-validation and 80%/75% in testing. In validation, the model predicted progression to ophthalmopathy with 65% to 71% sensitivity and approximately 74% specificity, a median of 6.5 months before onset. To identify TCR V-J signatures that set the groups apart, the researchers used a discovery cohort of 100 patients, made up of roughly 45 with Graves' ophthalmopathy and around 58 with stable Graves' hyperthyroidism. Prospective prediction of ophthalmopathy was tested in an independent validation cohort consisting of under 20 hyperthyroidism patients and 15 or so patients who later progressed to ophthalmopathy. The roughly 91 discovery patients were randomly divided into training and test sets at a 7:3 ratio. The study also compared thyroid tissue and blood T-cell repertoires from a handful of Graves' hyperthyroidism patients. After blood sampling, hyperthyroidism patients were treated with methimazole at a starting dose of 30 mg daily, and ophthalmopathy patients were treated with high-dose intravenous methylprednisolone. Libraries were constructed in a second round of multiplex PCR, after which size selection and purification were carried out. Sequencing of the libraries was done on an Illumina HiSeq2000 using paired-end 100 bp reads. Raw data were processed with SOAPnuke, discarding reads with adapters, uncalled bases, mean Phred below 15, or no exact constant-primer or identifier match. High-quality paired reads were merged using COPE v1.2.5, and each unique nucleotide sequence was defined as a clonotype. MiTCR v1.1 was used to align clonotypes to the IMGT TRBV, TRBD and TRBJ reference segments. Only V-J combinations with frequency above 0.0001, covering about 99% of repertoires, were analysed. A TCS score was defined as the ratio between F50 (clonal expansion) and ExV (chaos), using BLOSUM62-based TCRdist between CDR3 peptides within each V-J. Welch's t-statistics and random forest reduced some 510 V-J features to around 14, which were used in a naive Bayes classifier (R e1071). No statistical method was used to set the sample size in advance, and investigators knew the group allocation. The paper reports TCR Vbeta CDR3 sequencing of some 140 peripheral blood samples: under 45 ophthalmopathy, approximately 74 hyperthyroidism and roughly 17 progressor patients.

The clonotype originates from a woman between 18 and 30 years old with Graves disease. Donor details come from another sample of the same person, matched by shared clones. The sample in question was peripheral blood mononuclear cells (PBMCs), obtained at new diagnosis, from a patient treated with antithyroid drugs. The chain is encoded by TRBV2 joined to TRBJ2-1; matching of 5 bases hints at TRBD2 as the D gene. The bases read TGTGCCAGCAGTGATCCCCCTGGACTCAAGCAGTTCTTC. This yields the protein CASSDPPGLKQFF.